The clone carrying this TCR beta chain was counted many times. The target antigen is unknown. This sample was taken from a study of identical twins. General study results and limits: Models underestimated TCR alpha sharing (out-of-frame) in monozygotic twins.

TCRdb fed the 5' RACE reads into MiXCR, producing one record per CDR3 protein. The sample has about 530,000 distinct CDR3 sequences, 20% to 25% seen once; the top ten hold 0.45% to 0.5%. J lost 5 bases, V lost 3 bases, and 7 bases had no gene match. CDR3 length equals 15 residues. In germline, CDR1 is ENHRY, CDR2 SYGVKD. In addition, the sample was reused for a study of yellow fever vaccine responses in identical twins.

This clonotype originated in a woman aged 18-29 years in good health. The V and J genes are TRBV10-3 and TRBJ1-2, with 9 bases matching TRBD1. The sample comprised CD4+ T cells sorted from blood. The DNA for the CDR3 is TGTGCCATCAGTGACCGCGGACAGGGGAAGTATGGCTACACCTTC. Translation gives CAISDRGQGKYGYTF.